Listed here are 9 T cell receptor beta chains from one sample, sequenced in a study of cytomegalovirus exposure and HLA in healthy donors (TCRdb year 2017). Libraries were constructed by the immunoSEQ multiplex PCR assay. For the multiplex PCR, a mixture combining 60 forward primers for TCR Vbeta segments and 13 reverse primers for TCR Jbeta segments was used. The source is immuneACCESS, and TCRdb retained only in-frame sequences with V and J called. Part of the clones is not carried over; for the studies checked, unresolved V genes explain less than half of this, and the remainder is unexplained. This sample has roughly 84,000 clones in its table, and under 80% of those were observed once. The top ten clones comprise around 5.1% of the sample. Sequencing was performed on PBMCs. Every receptor here comes from a male donor in good health and CMV-seropositive.

The rearrangement uses TRBV11-2 and TRBJ1-5; 7 bases align to TRBD1. Germline CDR1 reads SGHAT; CDR2 reads FQNNGV. The length of the CDR3 is 17 residues. V shed 1 base, J shed 4 bases, and the junction held 10 bases outside the gene matches. The CDR3 loop reads CASSLGGAGGRNQPQHF. CDR3 nucleotides: TGTGCCAGCAGCTTAGGTGGGGCAGGGGGAAGGAATCAGCCCCAGCATTTT. The full variable domain, completed using reference TRBV11-2 and TRBJ1-5, is EAGVAQSPRYKIIEKRQSVAFWCNPISGHATLYWYQQILGQGPKLLIQFQNNGVVDDSQLPKDRFSAERLKGVDSTLKIQPAKLEDSAVYLCASSLGGAGGRNQPQHFGDGTRLSIL.

With regard to this clone: A read error may produce the germline difference seen at one junction end. J is TRBJ2-4 and V is TRBV7-9; tentative D call: TRBD1 (5 bases). The CDR3 is made up of 12 amino acids. Germline CDR1 is SEHNR and CDR2 is FQNEAQ (reference sequence). CDR3: CSSSLSDRFQYF. CDR3 in DNA: TGTTCCAGCAGCTTATCCGACAGATTTCAGTACTTC.

The chain employs TRBV6-1 and TRBJ2-2, with 8 bases identical to TRBD1. The CDR3 sequence is 16 residues long. The J segment lost 4 bases and the V segment lost 1 base, leaving 5 bases of the junction unmatched. CDR1 MNHNS and CDR2 SASEGT come from the germline V gene. The CDR3 DNA reads TGTGCCAGCAGTGAAGGGACAGGGAGAGCCACCGGGGAGCTGTTTTTT. Protein product: CASSEGTGRATGELFF.

V and J are TRBV10-2 and TRBJ2-1; 13 bases align to TRBD2. Germline CDR1 reads WSHSY; CDR2 reads SAAADI. Trimming took 10 bases from V and 7 from J; bases not matched to a gene: 7. This CDR3 is built from 14 residues. CDR3 nucleotides: TGCGCCACCCGACTAGCGGGAGGCGAGAATGAGCAGTTCTTC. It specifies CATRLAGGENEQFF.

This chain joins TRBV4-2 and TRBJ2-3; D is perhaps TRBD1 (5 bases). The germline V gene encodes CDR1 LGHNA and CDR2 YNFKEQ. Between the trimmed V and J ends, which lost 3 bases and 3 bases, there was a span of 22 bases. The length of the CDR3 is 18 residues. The CDR3 bases are TGTGCCAGCAGCCAGGAACCTAAAGGGCTTGGGGCGACAGATACGCAGTATTTT. As protein: CASSQEPKGLGATDTQYF.

This chain links TRBV5-1 with TRBJ2-3, with D tentatively TRBD1 (5 bases). V lost 2 bases to trimming and J lost 1 base, with 8 bases between them. Germline V lookup: CDR1 SGHRS, CDR2 YFSETQ. The CDR3 runs 14 residues. The CDR3 DNA reads as TGCGCCAGCAGCTTAGGGGAAGGCACAGATACGCAGTATTTT. Protein: CASSLGEGTDTQYF.

This sequence joins TRBV7-9 and TRBJ1-5, with D unresolved. Germline-derived CDR1 and CDR2 are SEHNR and FQNEAQ (reference sequence). V was pared by 1 base and J by 7 bases, with 11 bases between. This CDR3 is 14 amino acids long. In nucleotides, the CDR3 is TGTGCCAGCAGCTTAGTTTGGAGGCGACAGCCCCAGCATTTT. Translation: CASSLVWRRQPQHF.

The chain employs TRBV6-1 and TRBJ2-7; D is unclear. The CDR3 is 13 amino acids. Germline assignment: CDR1 MNHNS and CDR2 SASEGT. Trimming removed 8 bases at V and 6 bases at J, with 17 bases between. The CDR3 protein is CASQALPSREQYF. In nucleotides, the CDR3 is TGTGCCAGCCAGGCTCTTCCTTCTCGCGAGCAGTACTTC.

The V and J genes are TRBV27 and TRBJ1-1, with 7 bases fitting TRBD1. This CDR3 has 15 amino acids. The V segment lost 4 bases and the J segment 2 bases; nucleotides outside the gene matches: 7. The V gene's germline CDR1 is MNHEY and CDR2 SMNVEV (reference sequence). This chain's CDR3 is CASSWSGTDNTEAFF. The CDR3 DNA follows: TGTGCCAGCAGTTGGTCCGGGACAGATAACACTGAAGCTTTCTTT.